What follows are 20 T cell receptor beta chains derived from one specimen sequenced in a study of blood T cell repertoires in COVID-19. The method was immunoSEQ multiplex PCR; TCRdb's version includes in-frame clones alone and lacks a portion of them. The sample lists about 200,000 clones; about 86% were seen once. The source material was PBMCs or T cells enriched from blood (not recorded which). These receptor sequences come from a man aged 35-49 years who had recovered from COVID-19.

This clone was seen a handful of times. The rearrangement links TRBV28 to TRBJ1-2, with a weak D call TRBD1 (5 bases). Between the trimmed V and J ends, which lost 4 bases and 4 bases, there was a span of 19 bases. CDR3 size: 16 residues. Germline CDR1 and CDR2: MDHEN and SYDVKM. The CDR3 protein is CASSSRSGTVPYGYTF. CDR3 nucleotide sequence: TGTGCCAGCAGTTCCCGGTCTGGGACTGTTCCCTATGGCTACACCTTC.

The rearrangement uses TRBV29-1 and TRBJ2-1; D is uncertain. The CDR3 extends over 14 amino acids. The germline gives CDR1 SQVTM, CDR2 ANQGSEA. Trimming left V 7 bases short and J 0 bases short, with 13 bases between. This chain's CDR3 is CSAAVQSSYNEQFF. The CDR3 nucleotides read TGCAGCGCCGCTGTACAAAGCTCCTACAATGAGCAGTTCTTC.

V is TRBV19 and J is TRBJ2-1; possible D gene TRBD2, 5 bases. V lost 4 bases and J 2 bases, leaving 9 bases between the germline ends. The CDR3 runs to 14 residues. Germline V gene lookup returns CDR1 LNHDA and CDR2 SQIVND (reference sequence). In DNA, the CDR3 is TGTGCCAGTAGTACCGGGGTCACCTACAATGAGCAGTTCTTC. Translating gives CASSTGVTYNEQFF.

This clone has just one count. The V call is TRBV7-9, the J call TRBJ2-3; D is possibly TRBD2 (7 bases). The CDR3 contains 18 residues. The V end lost 5 bases, the J end lost 5 bases, and 26 bases lay between the germline ends. CDR1 is SEHNR, CDR2 FQNEAQ, per germline (reference sequence). The CDR3 spells CASSHPRGGREVGDTQYF. In DNA, the CDR3 is TGTGCCAGCAGCCATCCACGCGGGGGCCGGGAGGTCGGAGATACGCAGTATTTT.

This clone appeared many times. This chain links TRBV18 with TRBJ1-1; D remains unclear. Germline V gene sequence: CDR1 KGHSH, CDR2 LQKENI. Trimming took 3 bases from V and 1 from J, leaving 9 bases between them. This CDR3 is 14 amino acids long. The CDR3: CASSPFQKNTEAFF. The CDR3 DNA follows: TGTGCCAGCTCACCGTTCCAGAAGAACACTGAAGCTTTCTTT.

The chain combines TRBV6-5 with TRBJ2-3; no definite D call. Trimming left V 7 bases short and J 5 bases short, with 10 bases between. The germline gives CDR1 MNHEY, CDR2 SVGAGI. The CDR3 extends over 12 amino acids. CDR3 protein: CASTASGDTQYF. CDR3 DNA sequence: TGTGCCAGCACTGCTTCAGGAGATACGCAGTATTTT.

The gene calls are TRBV30 and TRBJ1-1, with TRBD1 as a possible D gene (6 bases). Trimming left V 2 bases short and J 4 bases short, with 8 bases between. This CDR3 contains 12 residues. CDR1 is GTSNPN and CDR2 is SVGIG in the germline V gene (reference sequence). In DNA, the CDR3 is TGTGCCTGGAGTCAGGGGATCACTGAAGCTTTCTTT. Translation gives CAWSQGITEAFF.

The chain links TRBV10-1 to TRBJ2-1; 9 bases agree with TRBD1. Trimming took 4 bases from V and 4 from J; bases not matched to a gene: 8. The length of the CDR3 is 16 residues. Germline V gives CDR1 WNHNN, CDR2 SYGVQD (reference sequence). DNA of the CDR3: TGCGCCAGCAGTGGATCCGGGACAGGGCTTTACAATGAGCAGTTCTTC. Translation gives CASSGSGTGLYNEQFF.

The V call is TRBV5-5, the J call TRBJ2-3, with 8 bases fitting TRBD1. CDR3 length equals 14 residues. Germline CDR1 SGHKS, CDR2 YYEKEE (reference sequence). Losses at the gene ends were 4 bases for V and 4 bases for J; bases not matched to a gene: 5. CDR3 sequence reads: CASSPGQGADTQYF. In DNA form, the CDR3 reads TGTGCCAGCAGCCCCGGACAGGGTGCAGATACGCAGTATTTT.

The chain uses TRBV10-2 and TRBJ1-4; D is possibly TRBD1 (6 bases). This CDR3 has 13 residues. Germline loops: CDR1 WSHSY, CDR2 SAAADI. V was pared by 8 bases and J by 8 bases, with 15 bases between. CDR3 sequence (DNA): TGCGCCAGCCGGGGGGCAATAGGGGAAAAACTGTTTTTT. Its protein is CASRGAIGEKLFF.

The V and J genes are TRBV18 and TRBJ1-1, with D hard to call. The V gene lost 6 bases and the J gene lost 0 bases, with 11 bases spanning the gap. Germline lookup yields CDR1 KGHSH and CDR2 LQKENI. The CDR3 runs to 14 residues. As DNA, the CDR3 is TGTGCCAGCTCTGGAGGGTGGATGAACACTGAAGCTTTCTTT. Its protein is CASSGGWMNTEAFF.

This sequence joins TRBV5-1 and TRBJ1-1; maybe TRBD1 (6 bases). Germline assignment: CDR1 SGHRS and CDR2 YFSETQ. The CDR3 has 14 amino acids. The germline V and J ends were trimmed by 2 bases and 3 bases, with 11 bases remaining between them. The CDR3 protein is CASSLSTGYTEAFF. The CDR3 region has the DNA TGCGCCAGCAGCTTATCAACAGGGTACACTGAAGCTTTCTTT.

The V and J genes are TRBV5-1 and TRBJ2-5, with D perhaps TRBD1 (6 bases). The CDR3 is 15 residues long. In germline, CDR1 is SGHRS, CDR2 YFSETQ. With 0 bases removed from V and 4 bases from J, the gap between germline ends came to 13 bases. Here the CDR3 DNA reads TGCGCCAGCAGCTTGGTACGTGGGGGCGCAGAGACCCAGTACTTC. Its protein product is CASSLVRGGAETQYF.

V gene TRBV5-8 combines with J gene TRBJ2-7; no clear D. Deletions cut 0 bases from V and 0 bases from J, with 7 bases between. Germline assignment: CDR1 SGHTS and CDR2 YDEGEE. The CDR3 contains 14 residues. The CDR3: CASSLEPNSYEQYF. As DNA, the CDR3 is TGTGCCAGCAGCTTGGAGCCAAACTCCTACGAGCAGTACTTC.

V usage is TRBV5-1 and J usage is TRBJ1-3, with D unresolved. V lost 3 bases to trimming and J lost 3 bases, with 13 bases between them. Germline lookup yields CDR1 SGHRS and CDR2 YFSETQ. The CDR3 has 15 residues. Here the CDR3 reads CASSSAESLGNTIYF. CDR3 in DNA: TGCGCCAGCAGCTCGGCGGAGAGCCTTGGAAACACCATATATTTT. Full variable domain (missing parts from reference TRBV5-1 and TRBJ1-3): KAGVTQTPRYLIKTRGQQVTLSCSPISGHRSVSWYQQTPGQGLQFLFEYFSETQRNKGNFPGRFSGRQFSNSRSEMNVSTLELGDSALYLCASSSAESLGNTIYFGEGSWLTVV.

The V and J genes are TRBV4-1 and TRBJ2-2; TRBD2 agrees at 13 bases. J lost 5 bases, V lost 4 bases, and 10 bases had no gene match. The CDR3 is 18 amino acids. Germline values: CDR1 MGHRA, CDR2 YSYEKL. The CDR3 DNA reads TGCGCCAGCAGCCGACGGACTAGCGGGGGCTCGGCGACCGGGGAGCTGTTTTTT. Protein product: CASSRRTSGGSATGELFF.

The chain links TRBV4-3 to TRBJ2-1; D might be TRBD2 (6 bases). The V end lost 0 bases, the J end lost 6 bases, and 15 bases lay between the germline ends. The CDR3 runs to 16 residues. Germline CDR1 LGHNA, CDR2 YSLEER. CDR3 coding DNA: TGCGCCAGCAGCCAAGATAGTGGGCGGGGTGTCAATGAGCAGTTCTTC. Encoded protein: CASSQDSGRGVNEQFF.

The chain combines TRBV5-4 with TRBJ1-2; D is possibly TRBD1 (6 bases). The length of the CDR3 is 17 residues. V gave up 7 bases and J gave up 0 bases, with 22 bases separating them. From germline, CDR1 is SGHNT and CDR2 YYREEE (reference sequence). CDR3 DNA sequence: TGTGCCAGCGGACCGGGTGGGTGGCAGGGGCCTAACTATGGCTACACCTTC. Protein sequence: CASGPGGWQGPNYGYTF.

This chain links TRBV19 with TRBJ2-7, with D perhaps TRBD2 (6 bases). Germline V gene sequence: CDR1 LNHDA, CDR2 SQIVND (reference sequence). The V and J ends lost 6 bases and 0 bases respectively, with 12 bases between them. The CDR3 spans 14 residues. The CDR3 spells CASSPGAGSYEQYF. The CDR3 DNA reads TGTGCCAGTAGCCCCGGAGCGGGCTCCTACGAGCAGTACTTC.

The chain carries TRBV5-6 and TRBJ2-1; TRBD2 agrees at 9 bases. Per the germline V gene, CDR1 is SGHDT and CDR2 is YYEEEE. The CDR3 extends over 16 amino acids. The ends lost 4 bases at V and 4 bases at J; junction bases unmatched: 9. CDR3 coding DNA: TGTGCCAGCAGCCAGCGAGGTAGCGGGGGTTACAATGAGCAGTTCTTC. This codes for CASSQRGSGGYNEQFF.